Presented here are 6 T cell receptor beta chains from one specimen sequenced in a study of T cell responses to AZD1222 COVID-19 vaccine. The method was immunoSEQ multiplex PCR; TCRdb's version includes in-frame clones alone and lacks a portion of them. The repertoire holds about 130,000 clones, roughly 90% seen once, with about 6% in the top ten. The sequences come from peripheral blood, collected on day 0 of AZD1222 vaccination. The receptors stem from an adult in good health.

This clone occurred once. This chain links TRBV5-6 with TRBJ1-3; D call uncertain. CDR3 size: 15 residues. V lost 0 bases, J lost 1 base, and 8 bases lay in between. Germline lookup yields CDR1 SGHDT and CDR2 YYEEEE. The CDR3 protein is CASSLDQASGNTIYF. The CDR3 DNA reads TGTGCCAGCAGCTTGGACCAGGCTTCTGGAAACACCATATATTTT.

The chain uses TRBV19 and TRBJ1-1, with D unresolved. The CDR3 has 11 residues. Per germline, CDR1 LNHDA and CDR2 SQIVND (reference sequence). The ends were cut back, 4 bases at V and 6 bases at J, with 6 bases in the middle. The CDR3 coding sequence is TGTGCCAGTAGTACTGGTGCTGAAGCTTTCTTT. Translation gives CASSTGAEAFF.

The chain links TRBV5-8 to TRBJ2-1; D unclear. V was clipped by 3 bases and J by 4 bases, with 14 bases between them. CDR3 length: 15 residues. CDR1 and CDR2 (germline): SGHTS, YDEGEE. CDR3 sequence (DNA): TGTGCCAGCAGCTATCAAGTGACCCGGTACAATGAGCAGTTCTTC. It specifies CASSYQVTRYNEQFF.

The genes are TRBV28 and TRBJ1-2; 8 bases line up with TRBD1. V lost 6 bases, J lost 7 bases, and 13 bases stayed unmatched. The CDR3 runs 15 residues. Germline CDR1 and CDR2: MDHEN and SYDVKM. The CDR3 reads CASSLPQGVAVGYTF. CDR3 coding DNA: TGTGCCAGCAGCCTCCCACAGGGGGTAGCGGTTGGCTACACCTTC.

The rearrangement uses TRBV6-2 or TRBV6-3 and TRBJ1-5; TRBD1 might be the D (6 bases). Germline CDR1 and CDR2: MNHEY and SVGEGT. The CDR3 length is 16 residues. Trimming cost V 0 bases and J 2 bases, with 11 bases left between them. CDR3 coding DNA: TGTGCCAGCAGTTACTCGCGACAGGTTGGCAATCAGCCCCAGCATTTT. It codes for CASSYSRQVGNQPQHF.

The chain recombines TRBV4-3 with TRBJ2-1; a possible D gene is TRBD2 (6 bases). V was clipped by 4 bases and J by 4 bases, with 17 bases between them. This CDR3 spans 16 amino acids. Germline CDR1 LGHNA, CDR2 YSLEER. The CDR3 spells CASSPAGNGGYNEQFF. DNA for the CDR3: TGCGCCAGCAGCCCAGCCGGGAACGGGGGTTACAATGAGCAGTTCTTC.